One T cell receptor beta chain is described in this entry. The clone's antigen remains unknown. Base-call qualities are not available, and no considerably larger clone is one nucleotide away. Healthy HIV-negative adults with no recently reported acute infections or vaccinations were included as donors. All donors were Caucasian adults living in Nashville, Tennessee, USA. CD4+ T cells were enriched by magnetic negative selection; naive cells were then positively selected on CD45RA, and the negative fraction formed the memory subset. Blood was collected by leukapheresis, and PBMCs were isolated by Ficoll-Histopaque density gradient centrifugation and then cryopreserved in liquid nitrogen vapor phase. Analytical flow cytometry was used to check the purity and quantity of every magnetically sorted T cell population. Each sorted fraction had its genomic DNA isolated and then quantified by UV absorbance on a Nanodrop 2000c.

This specimen belongs to a study of shared clonotypes between healthy human individuals (dated by TCRdb to about 2020). Background on the whole study: A few men and a couple of women, aged 18 to 49 years, made up the cohort. For each donor, CD4 naive and CD4 memory were each given three plates, CD8 naive was given two plates, and CD8 memory was given one plate. The study deeply sequenced blood TCR repertoires of five healthy adults to estimate repertoire size and the extent of clonotype sharing between individuals. To increase sequencing depth and limit assay-specific biases, TCR repertoire library preparation and sequencing were carried out by different laboratories using diverse techniques. Per donor, leukapheresis produced somewhere between about 0.8 and 9 billion PBMCs.

Overall results and qualifications from the work: Clonotypes shared by all four sorted-subset donors showed higher generation probabilities than non-shared clonotypes. Estimated clonotype richness was generally larger for naive than for memory subsets. Because the study included only a small number of donors, the genetic and exposure-history diversity represented was limited. Incomplete sequencing was indicated by rarefaction of sorted-subset datasets, despite the large sequencing depth. Sampling was restricted to blood, and TCR repertoires in tissues likely differ from the TCR repertoires found in blood. Approximately 5% of naive CD4, more than 3% of naive CD8, about 2.5% of memory CD4, and 0.35% to 0.4% of memory CD8 clonotypes were shared across a few donors. Based on pairwise subsampling, the degree of clonotype sharing among donors was expected to be affected by sequencing depth.

Using the deep immunoSEQ assay, multiplex PCR amplified TCR CDR3 regions from genomic DNA. Extracted genomic DNA from each cell subset was distributed evenly across all wells of several immunoSEQ 96-well plates, and each plate was treated as a replicate. For sorted subsets, each replicate PCR was loaded with 200 ng genomic DNA, equivalent to approximately 27,000 T cell genomes. Purified libraries were measured with a Qubit 3.0 fluorometer, size-checked on a Bioanalyzer 2100, and measured again with the KAPA Library Quantification kit. Every immunoSEQ 96-well plate was sequenced on a dedicated single-read 150-cycle Illumina NextSeq 550 flow cell. As for the original processing: Because only junctional sequences without quality scores were contained in the immunoSEQ output, filtering matching that applied to full-length reads could not be performed. Sequences were annotated with PyIR, a Python wrapper for IgBLAST v1.9, and V/J genes and CDR3 were assigned using IMGT germline references. Any read was removed if the V/J assignment was weak (E-value above 1e-6), the CDR3 was missing, or the read contained stop codons, out-of-frame junctions, or ambiguous translated residues. A V3J clonotype was defined by an identical inferred V gene, J gene, and CDR3 amino acid sequence. Percentage overlap between repertoires was calculated by dividing the number of shared unique clonotypes by the size of the smaller repertoire. Repertoire richness was assessed with RTK rarefaction, the Chao1 estimator, and Recon v2.1 estimates of unobserved clonotypes. OLGA was used to compute generation probabilities for all TCRbeta clonotypes that the gDNA method yielded from a few donors. Not all clones reach the TCRdb copy of this immuneACCESS table, which keeps in-frame sequences only. Checked studies attribute under half of the gap to unresolved V genes and leave the rest unexplained. That table furnishes V, J and clone size, whereas the DNA furnished D and trimming. This sample lists approximately 2,000,000 clones; 85% to 95% were detected once. The ten largest clones add up to 0.3% to 0.4% of the sample.

V is clipped by 6 bases and J by 4 bases, and the sequence between their germline boundaries is 7 bases long. CDR1 and CDR2, per the germline V gene, are SNHLY and FYNNEI. The CDR3 numbers 12 residues from cysteine through phenylalanine. The entry retains the CDR3 DNA only, 36 bases that are in frame from base 1. Sequencing was performed on naive CD4+ T cells from PBMCs. The cell subset or site tag for this specimen amounts to: CD45RA+ positively selected. The V gene is TRBV2 and the J gene is TRBJ1-5; the D gene cannot be resolved reliably. The clonotype comes from a man aged 18 to 30 in good health. Some clones in this sample may be carry-over from other donors' samples. CDR3 protein: CASSRINQPQHF. Read as DNA, the sequence is TGTGCCAGCAGCCGAATAAATCAGCCCCAGCATTTT.